The sequence of this TCR beta chain was determined in a study of T cell repertoires in cytomegalovirus infection. Points on this clonotype: Its antigen is as yet unknown.

Germline V gives CDR1 SGHVS, CDR2 FQNEAQ. Trimming cost V 7 bases and J 6 bases, with 13 bases left between them. CDR3 size: 12 residues. MiXCR, applied by TCRdb to the reads, yields one record per CDR3 protein. This table has approximately 990,000 distinct CDR3 sequences, approximately 33% appearing once. The chain carries TRBV7-8 and TRBJ2-7; D gene ambiguous. The clonotype was recovered from a human donor in good health (CMV status not recorded). Some clones in this sample may be carry-over from other donors' samples. The sequences come from cultured CD8+ T cells from PBMCs, collected from culture after CMV antigen stimulation. CDR3 protein: CASTSVDGEQYV. CDR3 DNA: TGTGCCAGCACCTCGGTTGATGGCGAGCAGTACGTC.